This T cell receptor (beta chain) was captured by sequencing in a study of T cells after yellow fever vaccination. Study-wide findings and caveats: Secondary responses were weaker yet peaked faster, day 5 versus 15.

MiXCR, applied by TCRdb to the 5' RACE reads, yields one record per CDR3 protein. Here the sample spans 450,000 to 550,000 distinct CDR3 sequences, 20% to 25% being singletons. The CDR3 contains 13 residues. Per the germline V gene, CDR1 is SGHRS and CDR2 is YFSETQ. V lost 7 bases and J lost 8; bases outside the gene matches: 12. In the case of this clonotype: Its antigen remains unknown.

The gene calls are TRBV5-1 and TRBJ2-7, with TRBD1 matching 7 bases. Sequencing used PBMCs, obtained roughly 20 days after the first yellow fever vaccination. This receptor was taken from a man younger than 35 who received the YFV17D yellow fever vaccine. CDR3: CASGTSTGEQQYV. CDR3 bases: TGCGCCAGCGGCACTTCAACAGGGGAACAGCAGTACGTC.